This entry features one T cell receptor beta chain sequence. Its target is not known. This CDR3 has 15 amino acids. CDR1 is SNHLY, CDR2 FYNNEI, per germline. The V end lost 4 bases, the J end lost 6 bases, and 15 bases lay between the germline ends. This sample is drawn from a study of T cells in Graves' hyperthyroidism and ophthalmopathy. TCR beta CDR3 region amplification was performed from RNA transcripts. HTBI primers were employed in a first-round RT-PCR of the TCR CDR3. TCRdb ran MiXCR on the multiplex PCR reads and lists one entry per CDR3 protein. The data hold about 570,000 distinct CDR3 sequences, with more than 45% observed a single time. Whole-study results and caveats: Researchers report that a 13 V-J model separated ophthalmopathy from stable hyperthyroidism.

Diagnostic assessment was based on clinical symptoms, serum thyroxine and TRAb, thyroid ultrasound and orbital computed tomography. The receptor's source is an adult woman with Graves' disease, either hyperthyroidism or ophthalmopathy (not recorded which). Sequencing was performed on peripheral blood or thyroid tissue (not recorded which). The chain employs TRBV2 and TRBJ1-4; perhaps TRBD1 as D (5 bases). The CDR3 DNA follows: TGTGCCAGCAGTGGGGGGTTGGGTCATGATGAAAAACTGTTTTTT. Its translation is CASSGGLGHDEKLFF. Filled out from reference TRBV2 and TRBJ1-4, the complete variable domain reads EPEVTQTPSHQVTQMGQEVILRCVPISNHLYFYWYRQILGQKVEFLVSFYNNEISEKSEIFDDQFSVERPDGSNFTLKIRSTKLEDSAMYFCASSGGLGHDEKLFFGSGTQLSVL.